This T cell receptor beta chain was profiled in a study of T cells of healthy individuals. The CDR3 totals 16 residues. The V gene lost 5 bases and the J gene lost 5 bases, with 16 bases spanning the gap. The germline gives CDR1 SNHLY, CDR2 FYNNEI. TCRdb re-analysed the 5' RACE reads in MiXCR, keeping a single row per CDR3 protein. The table lists 63,000 or so distinct CDR3 sequences, 16% of them singletons. This clonotype showed up many times. The receptor comes from a human donor in good health. The gene calls are TRBV2 and TRBJ1-6; maybe TRBD1 (6 bases). The CDR3 nucleotides are TGTGCCAGCAGTCCTCGGACAGTGGGCGATAATTCACCCCTCCACTTT. Translating gives CASSPRTVGDNSPLHF.